The rows below give T cell receptor beta chains drawn from one sample of a study of radiation and T cells in renal cell carcinoma. Generated by immunoSEQ multiplex PCR, the TCRdb table keeps only in-frame clones and is missing some. The sample yields more than 95,000 clones, 81% seen once. The specimen comprised blood, sampled from a patient whose treatment included radiotherapy and nephrectomy. Every receptor here comes from a man aged 50 or older with renal cell carcinoma. Both conserved end residues are part of each CDR3. The D gene is left open where the match is weak. Expanded clones get a size class; other rows say once, few or many, or leave the size out.

TRBJ2-7	NA	TRBV28	TRBD2	CASSLQGTSGSPEQYF	TGTGCCAGCAGTTTACAAGGGACTAGCGGGAGTCCCGAGCAGTACTTC
TRBJ1-3	NA	TRBV28	NA	CASSPYAGPRGNTIYF	TGTGCCAGCAGTCCATACGCGGGACCCCGCGGAAACACCATATATTTT
TRBJ2-3	NA	TRBV10-1	TRBD2	CATGGAGESTDTQYF	TGCGCCACCGGAGGAGCGGGAGAAAGCACAGATACGCAGTATTTT
TRBJ2-1	NA	TRBV27	TRBD2	CASSRLAVPNEQFF	TGTGCCAGCAGCAGACTAGCGGTACCGAATGAGCAGTTCTTC
TRBJ1-1	NA	TRBV5-4	NA	CASSLGALNTEAFF	TGTGCCAGCAGCTTAGGGGCATTGAACACTGAAGCTTTCTTT
TRBJ2-1	NA	TRBV4-1	NA	CASSQDPPNQAAYNEQFF	TGCGCCAGCAGCCAAGATCCCCCCAATCAGGCGGCTTACAATGAGCAGTTCTTC
TRBJ2-1	NA	TRBV7-8	NA	CASSRADREYNEQFF	TGTGCCAGCAGCCGAGCGGACAGAGAGTACAATGAGCAGTTCTTC
TRBJ2-5	once	TRBV7-9	TRBD2	CASSLGTSGIGTQETQYF	TGTGCCAGCAGCTTAGGGACTAGCGGGATTGGTACTCAAGAGACCCAGTACTTC
TRBJ2-3	NA	TRBV6-5	NA	CASSLQGSDTQYF	TGTGCCAGCAGTTTACAGGGATCAGATACGCAGTATTTT
TRBJ1-1	NA	TRBV6-5	NA	CASSPNTEAFF	TGTGCCAGCAGTCCGAACACTGAAGCTTTCTTT
TRBJ1-4	once	TRBV19	TRBD1	CASRGTVPNEKLFF	TGTGCCAGTAGAGGGACAGTTCCGAATGAAAAACTGTTTTTT
TRBJ1-2	NA	TRBV19	NA	CASSIGPEVGGYTF	TGTGCCAGTAGTATCGGTCCCGAGGTGGGAGGCTACACCTTC
TRBJ1-1	NA	TRBV10-3	TRBD1	CAIRTDRGSPEAFF	TGTGCCATCAGGACAGACAGGGGGTCACCTGAAGCTTTCTTT
TRBJ1-1	NA	TRBV5-1	TRBD1	CASRTGTGRTEAFF	TGCGCCAGCAGGACCGGGACAGGGAGGACTGAAGCTTTCTTT
TRBJ2-3	NA	TRBV15	NA	CATSRAGTDTQYF	TGTGCCACCAGCAGGGCTGGCACAGATACGCAGTATTTT
TRBJ2-3	NA	TRBV5-1	TRBD2	CASSEAGGTDTQYF	TGCGCCAGCAGCGAAGCGGGGGGCACAGATACGCAGTATTTT
TRBJ1-5	NA	TRBV30	NA	CAWSPRAPNQNQPQHF	TGTGCCTGGAGTCCCAGGGCGCCTAATCAGAATCAGCCCCAGCATTTT
TRBJ2-1	NA	TRBV7-7	NA	CASSLDRSYTSEQFF	TGTGCTAGCAGCTTGGACCGTTCTTATACGTCGGAGCAGTTCTTC
TRBJ1-1	NA	TRBV9	NA	CASSVQENTEAFF	TGTGCCAGCAGCGTACAGGAAAACACTGAAGCTTTCTTT
TRBJ2-5	NA	TRBV27	TRBD2	CASRKTLAAGLQETQYF	TGTGCCAGCAGAAAGACACTAGCGGCAGGCCTCCAAGAGACCCAGTACTTC
TRBJ2-2	NA	TRBV29-1	NA	CSVDVRAPGELFF	TGCAGCGTTGATGTCAGGGCGCCCGGGGAGCTGTTTTTT
TRBJ1-1	NA	TRBV5-1	NA	CASSLAAGPGTEAFF	TGCGCCAGCAGCTTGGCCGCGGGCCCGGGCACTGAAGCTTTCTTT
TRBJ1-5	NA	TRBV13	NA	CASSLGSGNQPQHF	TGTGCCAGCAGCTTAGGCTCGGGGAATCAGCCCCAGCATTTT
TRBJ2-2	NA	TRBV2	NA	CASSELGEMNTGELFF	TGTGCCAGCAGTGAATTGGGAGAGATGAACACCGGGGAGCTGTTTTTT
TRBJ2-2	NA	TRBV30	NA	CAWNSPGLDTGELFF	TGTGCCTGGAATTCCCCGGGACTGGACACCGGGGAGCTGTTTTTT
TRBJ2-5	NA	TRBV15	TRBD1	CATSRGDRTQETQYF	TGTGCCACCAGCAGAGGGGACAGGACCCAAGAGACCCAGTACTTC
TRBJ1-2	NA	TRBV6-5	NA	CASSPPREGTGYTF	TGTGCCAGCAGCCCCCCTCGGGAAGGGACAGGCTACACCTTC
TRBJ1-3	NA	TRBV27	TRBD1	CASSFQGGGNTIYF	TGTGCCAGCAGTTTCCAGGGGGGAGGAAACACCATATATTTT
TRBJ1-2	NA	TRBV4-1	NA	CASSQDANAEGYGYTF	TGCGCCAGCAGCCAAGATGCCAACGCGGAAGGCTATGGCTACACCTTC
TRBJ2-3	NA	TRBV10-3	NA	CAISVRERTDTQYF	TGTGCCATCAGTGTTCGGGAGAGGACAGATACGCAGTATTTT
TRBJ1-5	few	TRBV30	NA	CAWSGWEGQPQHF	TGTGCCTGGAGTGGCTGGGAGGGTCAGCCCCAGCATTTT
TRBJ2-2	NA	TRBV11-3	NA	CASSLGGAGFSGELFF	TGTGCCAGCAGCTTAGGTGGCGCCGGGTTTTCCGGGGAGCTGTTTTTT
TRBJ2-7	NA	TRBV7-3	TRBD2	CASSLTPPSGKLYF	TGTGCCAGCAGCTTAACCCCCCCTAGCGGGAAACTGTACTTC
TRBJ2-7	NA	TRBV30	NA	CAWSGAIYEQYF	TGTGCCTGGAGTGGCGCCATCTACGAGCAGTACTTC
TRBJ1-1	few	TRBV7-9	NA	CASSLPPGNTEAFF	TGTGCCAGCAGCTTACCACCAGGGAACACTGAAGCTTTCTTT
TRBJ1-4	NA	TRBV5-5	NA	CASSHPGLVNEKLFF	TGTGCCAGCAGCCACCCGGGACTCGTTAATGAAAAACTGTTTTTT
TRBJ2-6	NA	TRBV13	NA	CASSLWGAAGANVLTF	TGTGCCAGCAGCTTATGGGGGGCGGCAGGGGCCAACGTCCTGACTTTC
TRBJ1-2	few	TRBV6-6	NA	CASSSQGGRYGYTF	TGTGCCAGCAGTTCCCAGGGCGGTCGCTATGGCTACACCTTC
TRBJ2-7	NA	TRBV27	TRBD1	CASSSRGQGNRYYEQYF	TGTGCCAGCAGTTCGAGGGGACAGGGGAATCGGTACTACGAGCAGTACTTC
TRBJ1-5	NA	TRBV19	TRBD1	CASSVTGERGQPQHF	TGTGCCAGTAGCGTTACAGGGGAGCGAGGGCAGCCCCAGCATTTT
TRBJ2-7	NA	TRBV6-5	TRBD2	CASTAGGPGRYEQYF	TGTGCCAGCACAGCGGGAGGGCCTGGTAGGTACGAGCAGTACTTC
TRBJ2-7	many	TRBV7-9	NA	CASSPGGAYEQYF	TGTGCCAGCAGCCCAGGGGGGGCCTACGAGCAGTACTTC
TRBJ1-1	few	TRBV2	TRBD1	CASRGTGLGTEAFF	TGTGCCAGCAGGGGGACAGGGCTTGGCACTGAAGCTTTCTTT
TRBJ1-5	NA	TRBV19	NA	CASSPTGGNQPQHF	TGTGCCAGTAGCCCGACAGGAGGCAATCAGCCCCAGCATTTT
TRBJ2-6	NA	TRBV11-1	TRBD2	CASSTRGAGANVLTF	TGTGCCAGTTCCACCCGGGGGGCTGGGGCCAACGTCCTGACTTTC
TRBJ1-2	NA	TRBV2	NA	CASRDDRNIWGYTF	TGTGCCAGCAGGGACGACAGGAATATTTGGGGCTACACCTTC